This is a list of T cell receptor beta chains from one sample in a study of shared clonotypes between healthy human individuals. Clones were sequenced by immunoSEQ multiplex PCR, and TCRdb holds only the in-frame ones, with some missing. The sample lists over a million clones; around 82% were seen once. The sample taken for sequencing was memory CD4+ T cells from PBMCs. The receptor set was obtained from a man aged 18 to 29 in good health. Some clones in this sample may be carry-over from other donors' samples. The CDR3 runs from the conserved cysteine through the conserved F or W. The D gene is left open where the match is weak. Part of the rows lack a size; the others show once, few, many or a class for expanded clones.

clone_size	v_call	j_call	d_call	cdr3_nt	cdr3_aa
-	TRBV10-2	TRBJ2-5	-	TGCGCCAGCAGCGACCGGGGACCTCAGGAGACCCAGTACTTC	CASSDRGPQETQYF
-	TRBV20-1	TRBJ2-1	-	TGCAGTGCTAGAGATCGCCCACAGTTCTTC	CSARDRPQFF
-	TRBV28	TRBJ1-2	-	TGTGCCAGCAGTTTATTAGGGCTGAACTATGGCTACACCTTC	CASSLLGLNYGYTF
-	TRBV4-2	TRBJ2-2	-	TGTGCCAGCAGCCAAGGAGGGGGAGTGGTAGCGGGCCAGGAGCTGTTTTTT	CASSQGGGVVAGQELFF
-	TRBV7-9	TRBJ2-2	TRBD2	TGTGCCAGCGTCGCGGGCGGGAGAGGGTACACCGGGGAGCTGTTTTTT	CASVAGGRGYTGELFF
few	TRBV7-2	TRBJ1-1	-	TGTGCCAGCAGCTACGGGACGGCGAACACTGAAGCTTTCTTT	CASSYGTANTEAFF
-	TRBV27	TRBJ1-5	-	TGTGCCAGCAGTATCCTCAGGGGAGGACAGCCCCAGCATTTT	CASSILRGGQPQHF
-	TRBV6-1	TRBJ2-3	TRBD1	TGTGCCAGCAGTGACTGGGGACAGGGGGGTTGGGATACGCAGTATTTT	CASSDWGQGGWDTQYF
-	TRBV5-1	TRBJ1-3	-	TGCGCCAGCAGCTTGTCCCCGAGCTCTGGAAACACCATATATTTT	CASSLSPSSGNTIYF
-	TRBV29-1	TRBJ2-1	-	TGCAGCGTTGAGCTGCGACCCCGTGCGTTCTTC	CSVELRPRAFF
many	TRBV19	TRBJ1-2	-	TGTGCCAGTAGTATGGGCGGAGGCTATGGCTACACCTTC	CASSMGGGYGYTF
-	TRBV28	TRBJ1-5	-	TGTGCCACTTCGGGGGGGCCGCGCAATCAGCCCCAGCATTTT	CATSGGPRNQPQHF
-	TRBV11-3	TRBJ2-3	TRBD2	TGTGCCAGCAGCCCCCCGACCCGACTAGCGAAGAATACGCAGTATTTT	CASSPPTRLAKNTQYF
many	TRBV7-9	TRBJ2-3	TRBD1	TGTGCCAGCAGCACCGGGACAGGGGGCACAGATACGCAGTATTTT	CASSTGTGGTDTQYF
-	TRBV5-1	TRBJ2-7	TRBD1	TGCGCCAGCAGCTTGGCGGCAGGGGGCCCCTACGAGCAGTACTTC	CASSLAAGGPYEQYF